The next 16 T cell receptor beta chains were all read from a single sample in a study of beta chain features in type 1 diabetes. The study, taken as a whole, reports: Type 1 diabetes patients had TCRB CDR3s that were shorter (moderately but significantly so) in all four CD4+ subsets.

No antigen is known for these receptors. Reverse transcribing all isolated RNA meant expressed TCRB transcripts were sequenced. The protocol was immunoSEQ multiplex PCR, while the TCRdb copy is restricted to in-frame clones and leaves out a portion. The sample has almost 350,000 clones, around 9% seen once. Material for sequencing was central memory CD4+ T cells from blood. These TCRs come from a man aged 30-40 years with type 1 diabetes.

The rearrangement joins TRBV9 to TRBJ1-5; D not certain. CDR3 size: 14 residues. Germline CDR1 SGDLS, CDR2 YYNGEE. Deletions cut 6 bases from V and 3 bases from J, with 13 bases between. CDR3 DNA: TGTGCCAGCACCACTCGGACTCCCAATCAGCCCCAGCATTTT. Translated, it gives CASTTRTPNQPQHF.

The gene calls are TRBV9 and TRBJ1-1; D is perhaps TRBD1 (6 bases). The CDR3 has 15 amino acids. Germline V CDR1 and CDR2: SGDLS, YYNGEE. V lost 0 bases and J lost 3, with 12 bases in between. CDR3 bases: TGTGCCAGCAGCGTAGCGGCAGGGGAGGACACTGAAGCTTTCTTT. Translated, it gives CASSVAAGEDTEAFF.

This clone was seen more than once but under ten times. V usage is TRBV7-2 and J usage is TRBJ2-2; 7 nucleotides line up with TRBD1. Germline assignment: CDR1 SGHTA and CDR2 FQGNSA. The CDR3 loop spans 15 amino acids. With 3 bases clipped from V and 6 bases from J, the junction kept 7 bases outside the gene matches. This chain's CDR3 is CASSFVDRVSGELFF. The CDR3 DNA follows: TGTGCCAGCAGCTTCGTAGACAGGGTCTCCGGGGAGCTGTTTTTT.

This rearrangement joins TRBV6-1 to TRBJ2-3; D not certain. The germline V gene has CDR1 MNHNS and CDR2 SASEGT. V was clipped by 6 bases and J by 10 bases, with 17 bases between them. The CDR3 consists of 13 residues. The chain's CDR3 is CASSPGLSFPQYF. The CDR3 DNA is TGTGCCAGCAGCCCTGGGCTCTCCTTTCCGCAGTATTTT.

This chain's CDR3 is CASGLVGLGRDEQFF. The DNA of the CDR3 is TGTGCTAGTGGTTTGGTCGGATTAGGGAGAGATGAGCAGTTCTTC. This rearrangement joins TRBV12-5 to TRBJ2-1, with D possibly TRBD2 on 5 matching bases. This CDR3 is 15 amino acids long. Trimming left V 0 bases short and J 8 bases short, with 14 bases between. The V gene's germline CDR1 is LGHNT and CDR2 FRNRAP.

This clone was detected a few times. The chain joins TRBV11-2 to TRBJ2-7; 7 bases match TRBD2. The CDR3 covers 14 residues. The J segment lost 5 bases and the V segment lost 0 bases, leaving 4 bases of the junction unmatched. The germline gives CDR1 SGHAT, CDR2 FQNNGV. The CDR3 bases are TGTGCCAGCAGCTTAGAGGCGGGGAGGGACGAGCAGTACTTC. It is translated as CASSLEAGRDEQYF.

This clone was counted many times. The chain joins TRBV7-9 to TRBJ1-2; D is possibly TRBD1 (6 bases). Trimming shortened V by 5 bases and J by 6 bases, and 19 bases separated the two germline ends. Germline lookup yields CDR1 SEHNR and CDR2 FQNEAQ (reference sequence). The CDR3 runs 15 residues. The CDR3: CASSGRTAKLDGYTF. The CDR3, as DNA: TGTGCCAGCAGCGGACGGACAGCGAAACTCGATGGCTACACCTTC.

The J gene is TRBJ2-2, the V gene TRBV6-6; the D gene could be TRBD1 or TRBD2 (7 bases each). In germline, CDR1 is MNHNY, CDR2 SVGAGI (reference sequence). With 7 bases removed from V and 0 bases from J, the gap between germline ends came to 12 bases. The CDR3 covers 15 residues. Here the CDR3 reads CASKGGGTNTGELFF. The DNA for the CDR3 is TGTGCCAGCAAGGGAGGGGGCACGAACACCGGGGAGCTGTTTTTT.

In this sample, this clone turned up a few times. The chain recombines TRBV7-6 with TRBJ2-1; D is possibly TRBD2 (5 bases). The CDR3 length is 16 residues. Germline-derived CDR1 and CDR2 are SGHVS and FNYEAQ. Trimming removed 0 bases at V and 2 bases at J, with 11 bases between. CDR3 residues: CASSLAEGTTYNEQFF. CDR3 coding DNA: TGTGCCAGCAGCTTAGCTGAGGGTACCACCTACAATGAGCAGTTCTTC.

The CDR3 region has the DNA TGTGCCAGCGACCTACTAGCGGGGGCTACAGATACGCAGTATTTT. This sequence encodes CASDLLAGATDTQYF. The V and J genes are TRBV7-2 and TRBJ2-3, with TRBD2 matching 11 bases. The CDR3 totals 15 residues. Germline V CDR1 and CDR2: SGHTA, FQGNSA. V gave up 8 bases and J gave up 3 bases; unmatched junction bases: 7. Full variable domain (remainder filled in from reference TRBV7-2 and TRBJ2-3): GAGVSQSPSNKVTEKGKDVELRCDPISGHTALYWYRQSLGQGLEFLIYFQGNSAPDKSGLPSDRFSAERTGGSVSTLTIQRTQQEDSAVYLCASDLLAGATDTQYFGPGTRLTVL.

This clone turned up a few times. The genes are TRBV25-1 and TRBJ2-7, with D maybe TRBD2 (5 bases). V lost 1 base, J lost 2 bases, and 12 bases lay in between. CDR1 is MGHDK and CDR2 is SYGVNS in the germline V gene. The CDR3 is 15 amino acids. The CDR3 DNA is TGTGCCAGCAGTGAATTCCCGGACGGGACCTACGAGCAGTACTTC. Encoded protein: CASSEFPDGTYEQYF.

This sequence joins TRBV6-1 and TRBJ2-1; a possible D gene is TRBD1 (6 bases). The CDR3 spans 14 residues. Per germline, CDR1 MNHNS and CDR2 SASEGT. With 5 bases removed from V and 4 bases from J, the gap between germline ends came to 12 bases. CDR3 coding DNA: TGTGCCAGCAGTTGGGGACACCTTTACAATGAGCAGTTCTTC. Translating gives CASSWGHLYNEQFF.

The chain employs TRBV7-9 and TRBJ1-4; D is unresolved. This CDR3 is built from 15 residues. Germline lookup yields CDR1 SEHNR and CDR2 FQNEAQ (reference sequence). V was shortened by 5 bases and J by 7 bases, with 17 bases between the two germline ends. In nucleotides, the CDR3 is TGTGCCAGCAGCCTCGGTGGGAATCTGGGTGAAAAACTGTTTTTT. Its translation is CASSLGGNLGEKLFF.

This clone was observed a few times. The chain combines TRBV5-1 with TRBJ2-2, with D perhaps matching TRBD2 (6 bases). In germline, CDR1 is SGHRS, CDR2 YFSETQ. Trimming pared 0 bases from V and 1 base from J, leaving 10 bases between. This CDR3 contains 16 residues. The CDR3 nucleotides are TGCGCCAGCAGCTTGGAGCGGGTTCAGAACACCGGGGAGCTGTTTTTT. Protein sequence: CASSLERVQNTGELFF.

There are a few counts of this clone. The chain uses TRBV1 and TRBJ2-1. TRBV1 represents a pseudogene. CDR3 length equals 14 residues. CDR3 DNA: TGCACCAGCAGACGAGGTGTGGGGTGCAATGAGCAGTTCTTC. It codes for CTSRRGVGCNEQFF.

Only a few counts were recorded for this clone. The rearrangement links TRBV2 to TRBJ1-5; D perhaps matches TRBD1 (5 bases). Germline V lookup: CDR1 SNHLY, CDR2 FYNNEI. The length of the CDR3 is 15 residues. Trimming removed 1 base at V and 6 bases at J, with 13 bases between. Written as DNA, the CDR3 is TGTGCCAGCAGTGAAGGGGGATGGGGGACTCAGCCCCAGCATTTT. Its translation is CASSEGGWGTQPQHF.